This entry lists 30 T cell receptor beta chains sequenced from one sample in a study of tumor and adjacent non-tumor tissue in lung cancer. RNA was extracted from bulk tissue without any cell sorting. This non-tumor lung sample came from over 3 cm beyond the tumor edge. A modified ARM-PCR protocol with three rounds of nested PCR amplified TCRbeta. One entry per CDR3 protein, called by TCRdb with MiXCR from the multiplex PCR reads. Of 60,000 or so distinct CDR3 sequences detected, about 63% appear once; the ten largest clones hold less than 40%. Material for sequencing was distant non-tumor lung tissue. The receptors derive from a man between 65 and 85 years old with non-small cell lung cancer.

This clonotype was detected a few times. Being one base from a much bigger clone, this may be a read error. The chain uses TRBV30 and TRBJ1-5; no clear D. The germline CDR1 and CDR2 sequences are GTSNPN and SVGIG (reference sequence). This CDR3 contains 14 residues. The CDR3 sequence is CASSVEGGNQPQHF. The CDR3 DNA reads TGTGCCTCGAGTGTGGAGGGTGGGAATCAGCCCCAGCATTTT.

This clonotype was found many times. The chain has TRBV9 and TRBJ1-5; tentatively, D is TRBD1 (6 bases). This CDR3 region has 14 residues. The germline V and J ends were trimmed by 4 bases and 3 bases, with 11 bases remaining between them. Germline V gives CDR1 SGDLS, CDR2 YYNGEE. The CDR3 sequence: CASSKSGANQPQHF. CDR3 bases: TGTGCCAGCAGCAAGTCGGGGGCCAATCAGCCCCAGCATTTT.

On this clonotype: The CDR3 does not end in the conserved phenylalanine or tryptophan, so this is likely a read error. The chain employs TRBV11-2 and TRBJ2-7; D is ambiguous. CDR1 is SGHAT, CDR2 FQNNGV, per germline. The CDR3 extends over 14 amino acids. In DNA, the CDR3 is TGTACCAGCATCCCCCTCACAGTAAGAAAGGAGCAGTACTCC. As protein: CTSIPLTVRKEQYS.

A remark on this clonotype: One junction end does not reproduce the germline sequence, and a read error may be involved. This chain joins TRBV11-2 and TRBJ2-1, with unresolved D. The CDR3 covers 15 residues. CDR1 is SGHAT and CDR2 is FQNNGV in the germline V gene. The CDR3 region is CASSLIGARRDEQFF. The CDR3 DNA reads TGTGCCAGCAGCTTAATCGGCGCCCGAAGGGATGAGCAGTTCTTT.

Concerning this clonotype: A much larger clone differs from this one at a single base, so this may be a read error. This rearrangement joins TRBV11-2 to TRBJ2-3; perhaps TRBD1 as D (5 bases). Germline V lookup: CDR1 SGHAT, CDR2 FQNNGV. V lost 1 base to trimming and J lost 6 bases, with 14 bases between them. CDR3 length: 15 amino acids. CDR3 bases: TGTGCCAGCAGCTTAGCAAGGGGAAGGAGTGATACGCAGTATTTT. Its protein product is CASSLARGRSDTQYF.

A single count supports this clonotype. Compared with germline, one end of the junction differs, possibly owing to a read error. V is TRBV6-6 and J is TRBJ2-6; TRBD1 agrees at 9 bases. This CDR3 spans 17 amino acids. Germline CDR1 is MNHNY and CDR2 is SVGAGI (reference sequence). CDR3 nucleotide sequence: TGTACCAGCAGTAAAGGACAGGGGCGCCCTGGGGCCAACGTCCTGACTTTC. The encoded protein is CTSSKGQGRPGANVLTF.

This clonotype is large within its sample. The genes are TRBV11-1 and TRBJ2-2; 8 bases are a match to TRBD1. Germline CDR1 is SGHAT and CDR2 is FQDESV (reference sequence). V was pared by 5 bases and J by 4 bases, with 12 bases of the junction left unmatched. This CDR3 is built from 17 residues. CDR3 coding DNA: TGTGCCAGCAGCGGGCGCACAGGGGGAGAAGGCACCGGGGAGCTGTTTTTT. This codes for CASSGRTGGEGTGELFF.

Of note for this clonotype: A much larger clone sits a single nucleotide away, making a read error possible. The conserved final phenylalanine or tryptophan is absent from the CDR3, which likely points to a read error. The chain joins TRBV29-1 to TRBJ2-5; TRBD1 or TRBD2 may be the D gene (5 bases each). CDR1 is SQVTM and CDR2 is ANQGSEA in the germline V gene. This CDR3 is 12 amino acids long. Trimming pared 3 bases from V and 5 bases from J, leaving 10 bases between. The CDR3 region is CSVERGAETQYL. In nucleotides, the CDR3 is TGCAGCGTTGAGAGGGGCGCGGAGACCCAGTACCTC.

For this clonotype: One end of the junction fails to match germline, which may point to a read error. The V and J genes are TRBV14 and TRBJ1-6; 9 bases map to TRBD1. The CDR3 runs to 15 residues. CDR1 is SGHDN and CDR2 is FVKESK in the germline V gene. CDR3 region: CTSSQYRGPNSPLHF. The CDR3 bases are TGTACCAGCAGCCAATACAGGGGGCCTAATTCACCCCTCCACTTT.

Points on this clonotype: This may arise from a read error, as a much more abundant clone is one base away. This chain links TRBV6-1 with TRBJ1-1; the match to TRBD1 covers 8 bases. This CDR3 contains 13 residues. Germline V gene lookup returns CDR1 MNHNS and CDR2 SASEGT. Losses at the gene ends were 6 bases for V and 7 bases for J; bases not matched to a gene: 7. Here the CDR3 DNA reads TGTGCCAGCAGCTTAGACAGGGGCATTGAAGCTTTCTTT. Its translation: CASSLDRGIEAFF.

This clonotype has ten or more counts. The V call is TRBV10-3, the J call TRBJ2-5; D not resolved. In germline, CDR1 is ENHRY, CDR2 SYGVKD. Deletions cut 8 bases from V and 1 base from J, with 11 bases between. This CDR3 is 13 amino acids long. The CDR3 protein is CAIARPAQETQYF. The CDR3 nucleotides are TGTGCCATCGCCAGGCCAGCCCAAGAGACCCAGTACTTC.

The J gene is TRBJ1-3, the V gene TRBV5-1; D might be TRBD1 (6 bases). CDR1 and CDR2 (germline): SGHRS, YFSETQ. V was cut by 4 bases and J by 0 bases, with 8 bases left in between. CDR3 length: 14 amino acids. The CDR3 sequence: CASSTGHSGNTIYF. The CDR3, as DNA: TGCGCCAGCAGCACGGGACACTCTGGAAACACCATATATTTT.

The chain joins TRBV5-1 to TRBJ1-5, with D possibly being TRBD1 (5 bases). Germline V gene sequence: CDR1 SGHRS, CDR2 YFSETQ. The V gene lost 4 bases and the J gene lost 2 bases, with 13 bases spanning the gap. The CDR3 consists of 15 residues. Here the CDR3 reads CASSQAGYGNQPQHF. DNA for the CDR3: TGCGCCAGCAGCCAGGCAGGGTATGGCAATCAGCCCCAGCATTTT.

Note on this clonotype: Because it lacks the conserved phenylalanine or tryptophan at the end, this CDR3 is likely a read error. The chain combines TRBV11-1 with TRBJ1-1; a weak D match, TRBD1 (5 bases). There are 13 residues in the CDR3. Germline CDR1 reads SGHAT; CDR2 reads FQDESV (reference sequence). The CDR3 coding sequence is TGTGTCAGCAGTCTGTCGGGGCCCCGGGAGGCTTTCTTA. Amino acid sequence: CVSSLSGPREAFL.

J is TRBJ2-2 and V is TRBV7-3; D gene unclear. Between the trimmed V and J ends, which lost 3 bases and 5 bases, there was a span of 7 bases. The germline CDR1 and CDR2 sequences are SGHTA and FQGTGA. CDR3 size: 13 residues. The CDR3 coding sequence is TGTGCCAGCAGCTTCGGTGGAACCGGGGAGCTGTTTTTT. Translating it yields CASSFGGTGELFF.

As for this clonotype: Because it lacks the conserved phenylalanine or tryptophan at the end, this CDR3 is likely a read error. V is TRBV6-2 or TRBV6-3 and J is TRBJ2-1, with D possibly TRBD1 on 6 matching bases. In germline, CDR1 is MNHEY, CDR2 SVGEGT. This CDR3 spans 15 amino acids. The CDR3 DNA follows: TGTGCCAGCAGCAACTTCGGACAGAACCACAATGGGCAGTTCTTA. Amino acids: CASSNFGQNHNGQFL.

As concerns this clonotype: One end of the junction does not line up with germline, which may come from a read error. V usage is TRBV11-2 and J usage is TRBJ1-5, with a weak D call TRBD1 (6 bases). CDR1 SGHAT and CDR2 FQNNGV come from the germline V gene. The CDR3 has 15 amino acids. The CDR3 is CTSCLEGGGNQPQHF. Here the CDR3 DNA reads TGTACCAGCTGCCTAGAAGGGGGGGGCAATCAGCCCCAGCATTTT.

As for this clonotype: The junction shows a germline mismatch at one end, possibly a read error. CDR3 nucleotides: TGTGCCAGCAGTTATACTGGATATGGCTACATCTTC. Translation: CASSYTGYGYIF. The V gene is TRBV6-1, the J gene TRBJ1-2; the D is unclear. Germline assignment: CDR1 MNHNS and CDR2 SASEGT. There are 12 residues in the CDR3.

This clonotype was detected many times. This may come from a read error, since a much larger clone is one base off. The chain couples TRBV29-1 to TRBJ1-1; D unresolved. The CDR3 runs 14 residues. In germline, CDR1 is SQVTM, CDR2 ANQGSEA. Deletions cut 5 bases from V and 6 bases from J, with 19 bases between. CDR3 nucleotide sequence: TGCAGCGTTTCAAAAAGAAGGGAGGGTGCTGAAGCTTTCTTT. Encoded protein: CSVSKRREGAEAFF.

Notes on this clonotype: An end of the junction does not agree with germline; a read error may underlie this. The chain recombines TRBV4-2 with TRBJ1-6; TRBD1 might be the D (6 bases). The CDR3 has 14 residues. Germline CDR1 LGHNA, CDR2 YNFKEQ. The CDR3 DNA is TGTGCCAGCAGCCACGAGGGGGGGAATTCACCCCTCCATTTT. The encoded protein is CASSHEGGNSPLHF.

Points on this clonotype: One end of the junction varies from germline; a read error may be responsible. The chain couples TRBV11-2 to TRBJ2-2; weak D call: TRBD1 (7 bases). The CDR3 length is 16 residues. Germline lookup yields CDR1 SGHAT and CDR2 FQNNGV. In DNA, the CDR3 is TGTGCTAGCAGCCTACAGGGGACGTTGTTCGCCCGGGAGCTGTCTTTT. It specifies CASSLQGTLFARELSF. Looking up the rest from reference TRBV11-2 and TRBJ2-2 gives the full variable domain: EAGVAQSPRYKIIEKRQSVAFWCNPISGHATLYWYQQILGQGPKLLIQFQNNGVVDDSQLPKDRFSAERLKGVDSTLKIQPAKLEDSAVYLCASSLQGTLFARELSFGEGSRLTVL.

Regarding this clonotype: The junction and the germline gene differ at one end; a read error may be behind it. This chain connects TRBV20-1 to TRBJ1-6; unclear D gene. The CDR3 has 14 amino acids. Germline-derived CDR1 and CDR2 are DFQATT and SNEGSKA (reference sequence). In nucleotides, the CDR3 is TGCAGTGCTCTGCGTCCGGAAATTTGGCCACCCCTCCACTTC. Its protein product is CSALRPEIWPPLHF.

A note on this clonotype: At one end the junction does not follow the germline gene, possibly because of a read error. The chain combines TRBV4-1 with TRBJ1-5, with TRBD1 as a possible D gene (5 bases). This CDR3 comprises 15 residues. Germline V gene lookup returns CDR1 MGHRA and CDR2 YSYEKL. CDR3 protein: CPSSQNPGPNQPQHF. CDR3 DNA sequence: TGCCCCAGCAGCCAAAATCCGGGACCAAATCAGCCCCAGCATTTT.

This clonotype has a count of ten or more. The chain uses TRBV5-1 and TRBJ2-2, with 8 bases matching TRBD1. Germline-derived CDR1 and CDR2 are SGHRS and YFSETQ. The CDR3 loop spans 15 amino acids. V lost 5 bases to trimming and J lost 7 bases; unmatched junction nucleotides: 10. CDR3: CASRDGQGRIGELFF. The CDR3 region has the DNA TGCGCCAGCAGGGATGGACAGGGTCGTATCGGGGAGCTGTTTTTT.

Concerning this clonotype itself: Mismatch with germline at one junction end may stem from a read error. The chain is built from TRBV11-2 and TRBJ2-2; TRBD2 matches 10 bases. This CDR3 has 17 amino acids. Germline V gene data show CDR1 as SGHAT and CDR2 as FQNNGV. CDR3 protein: CVSSLEAGGPDTGELFF. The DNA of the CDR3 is TGTGTCAGCAGCTTAGAAGCGGGAGGGCCGGACACCGGGGAGCTGTTTTTT.

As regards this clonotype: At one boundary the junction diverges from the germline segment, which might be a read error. The CDR3 region is CAISYSSDNGSKQYF. CDR3 coding DNA: TGTGCCATCAGTTACTCCTCGGACAACGGAAGTAAACAGTACTTC. The rearrangement links TRBV6-5 to TRBJ2-7; tentative D call: TRBD1 (5 bases). CDR1 is MNHEY and CDR2 is SVGAGI in the germline V gene. This CDR3 is built from 15 residues.

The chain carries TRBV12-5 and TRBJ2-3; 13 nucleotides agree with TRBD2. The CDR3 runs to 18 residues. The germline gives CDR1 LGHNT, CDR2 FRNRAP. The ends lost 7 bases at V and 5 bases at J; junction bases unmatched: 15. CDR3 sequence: CASARGLAGWARIDTQYF. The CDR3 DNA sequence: TGTGCTAGTGCCCGGGGACTAGCGGGATGGGCCCGCATAGATACGCAGTATTTT. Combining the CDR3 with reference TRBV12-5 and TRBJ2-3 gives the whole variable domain DARVTQTPRHKVTEMGQEVTMRCQPILGHNTVFWYRQTMMQGLELLAYFRNRAPLDDSGMPKDRFSAEMPDATLATLKIQPSEPRDSAVYFCASARGLAGWARIDTQYFGPGTRLTVL.

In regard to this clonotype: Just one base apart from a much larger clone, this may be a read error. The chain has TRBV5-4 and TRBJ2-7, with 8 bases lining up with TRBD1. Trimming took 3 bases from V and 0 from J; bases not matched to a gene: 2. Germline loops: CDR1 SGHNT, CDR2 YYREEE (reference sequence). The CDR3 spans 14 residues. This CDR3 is CASSWDRTSYEQYF. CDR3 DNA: TGTGCCAGCAGCTGGGACAGGACCTCCTACGAGCAGTACTTC.

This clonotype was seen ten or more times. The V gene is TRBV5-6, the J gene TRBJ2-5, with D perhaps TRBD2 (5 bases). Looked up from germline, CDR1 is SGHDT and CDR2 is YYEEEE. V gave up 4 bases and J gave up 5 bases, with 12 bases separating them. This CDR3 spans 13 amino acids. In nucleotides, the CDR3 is TGTGCCAGCAGCCGGGATAGTCGCGAGACCCAGTACTTC. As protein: CASSRDSRETQYF. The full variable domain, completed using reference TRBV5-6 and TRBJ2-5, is DAGVTQSPTHLIKTRGQQVTLRCSPKSGHDTVSWYQQALGQGPQFIFQYYEEEERQRGNFPDRFSGHQFPNYSSELNVNALLLGDSALYLCASSRDSRETQYFGPGTRLLVL.

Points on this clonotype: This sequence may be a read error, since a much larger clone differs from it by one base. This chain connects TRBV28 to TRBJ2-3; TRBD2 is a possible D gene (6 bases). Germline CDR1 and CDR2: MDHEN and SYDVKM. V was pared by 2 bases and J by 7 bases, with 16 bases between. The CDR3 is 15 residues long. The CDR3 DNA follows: TGTGCCAGCAGTTTAATGGAGGGGCGGGGAAATACGCAGTATTTT. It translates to CASSLMEGRGNTQYF.